These 5 T cell receptor beta chains came from one sample sequenced in a study of cytomegalovirus exposure and HLA in healthy donors. The PCR was carried out with 60 Vbeta primers and 13 Jbeta primers. The assay was immunoSEQ multiplex PCR, and TCRdb's table has in-frame clones only and misses some. Recorded for this sample: about 130,000 clones. The source material was PBMCs. These receptors all come from a man aged 40-50 years in good health and CMV-seronegative.

V usage is TRBV7-9 and J usage is TRBJ2-1; tentatively, D is TRBD2 (5 bases). V lost 0 bases and J lost 5, with 11 bases in between. Germline V CDR1 and CDR2: SEHNR, FQNEAQ (reference sequence). The CDR3 is 15 residues long. The CDR3 here is CASSLAAGQHNEQFF. The CDR3 DNA reads as TGTGCCAGCAGCTTAGCGGCGGGTCAACACAATGAGCAGTTCTTC.

This rearrangement joins TRBV5-8 to TRBJ2-3, with 8 bases that match TRBD2. Germline-derived CDR1 and CDR2 are SGHTS and YDEGEE. This CDR3 is 16 amino acids long. The V gene end was trimmed by 0 bases and the J gene end by 5 bases; junction bases not matched to a gene: 8. CDR3 nucleotides: TGTGCCAGCAGCTTGGACGGGAGGGCCCTCGTAGATACGCAGTATTTT. This codes for CASSLDGRALVDTQYF. The full variable domain, completed using reference TRBV5-8 and TRBJ2-3, is EAGVTQSPTHLIKTRGQQATLRCSPISGHTSVYWYQQALGLGLQFLLWYDEGEERNRGNFPPRFSGRQFPNYSSELNVNALELEDSALYLCASSLDGRALVDTQYFGPGTRLTVL.

Written as DNA, the CDR3 is TGTGCCAGCAGCCCGGGACAGGGGGAGACCCAGTACTTC. Translation: CASSPGQGETQYF. The chain recombines TRBV6-1 with TRBJ2-5; 10 positions agree with TRBD1. Germline V gene sequence: CDR1 MNHNS, CDR2 SASEGT. The CDR3 runs 13 residues. The J segment lost 5 bases and the V segment lost 6 bases, leaving 3 bases of the junction unmatched.

The chain carries TRBV10-3 and TRBJ1-2; unclear D gene. The CDR3 length is 15 residues. Trimming stripped 0 bases from V and 4 bases from J, with 12 bases between. The germline gives CDR1 ENHRY, CDR2 SYGVKD. CDR3 DNA: TGTGCCATCAGTGAGTCTTCAACAGAAACCTATGGCTACACCTTC. The encoded protein is CAISESSTETYGYTF.

The rearrangement joins TRBV13 to TRBJ1-3, with 7 positions matching TRBD1. With 5 bases clipped from V and 0 bases from J, the junction kept 7 bases outside the gene matches. Germline-derived CDR1 and CDR2 are PRHDT and FYEKMQ (reference sequence). The CDR3 runs to 16 residues. The CDR3 here is CASSLGAGGSGNTIYF. The CDR3 DNA follows: TGTGCCAGCAGCCTTGGGGCAGGGGGCTCTGGAAACACCATATATTTT.